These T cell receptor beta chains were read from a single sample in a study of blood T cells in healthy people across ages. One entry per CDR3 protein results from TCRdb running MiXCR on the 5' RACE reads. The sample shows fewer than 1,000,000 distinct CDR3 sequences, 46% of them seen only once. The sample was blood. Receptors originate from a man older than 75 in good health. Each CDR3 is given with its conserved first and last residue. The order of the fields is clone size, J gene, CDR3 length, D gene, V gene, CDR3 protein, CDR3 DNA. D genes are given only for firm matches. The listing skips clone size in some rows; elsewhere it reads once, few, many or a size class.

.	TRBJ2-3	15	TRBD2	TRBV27	CASSTDPGGVDTQYF	TGTGCCAGCAGTACCGACCCGGGAGGAGTGGATACGCAGTATTTT
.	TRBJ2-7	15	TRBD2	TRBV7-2	CASSFSSGRAYEQYF	TGTGCCAGCAGCTTCTCTAGCGGGAGGGCCTACGAGCAGTACTTC
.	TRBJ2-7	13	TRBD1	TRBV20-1	CGPTGVHSYEQYF	TGCGGTCCGACAGGGGTCCACTCCTACGAGCAGTACTTC
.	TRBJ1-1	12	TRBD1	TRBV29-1	CSVLKGQGRAFF	TGCAGCGTTCTGAAGGGACAGGGACGAGCTTTCTTT
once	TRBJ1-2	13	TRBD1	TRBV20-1	CSARDSSNYGYTF	TGCAGTGCACGGGACAGTAGTAACTATGGCTACACCTTC
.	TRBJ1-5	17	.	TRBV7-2	CASSSSSQRTLSRPQHF	TGTGCCAGCAGCTCCTCATCACAGAGGACCCTTAGTCGGCCCCAGCATTTT
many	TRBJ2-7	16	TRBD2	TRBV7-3	CASSLRITSGSYEQYF	TGTGCCAGCAGCTTAAGGATTACTAGCGGGAGCTACGAGCAGTACTTC
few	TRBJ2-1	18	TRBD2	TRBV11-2	CASSLAILASFSYNEQFF	TGTGCCAGCAGCTTGGCTATACTAGCGTCATTCTCCTACAATGAGCAGTTCTTC
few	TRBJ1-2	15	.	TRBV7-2	CASSLANDRGHGYTF	TGTGCCAGCAGCTTAGCAAATGACCGCGGCCATGGCTACACCTTC
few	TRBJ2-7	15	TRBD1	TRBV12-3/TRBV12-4	CASSSRDRVYNEQYF	TGTGCCAGCAGTTCCCGGGACAGGGTATACAATGAGCAGTACTTC
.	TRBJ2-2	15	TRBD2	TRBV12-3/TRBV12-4	CASSLPGLGAGELFF	TGTGCCAGCAGTCTCCCGGGACTAGGTGCCGGGGAGCTGTTTTTT
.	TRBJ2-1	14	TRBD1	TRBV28	CASLPGQSHNEQFF	TGTGCCAGTTTACCGGGACAGAGCCACAATGAGCAGTTCTTC
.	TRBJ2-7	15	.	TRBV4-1	CASSRDLTGNYEQYF	TGCGCCAGCAGCCGAGACCTCACAGGTAACTACGAGCAGTACTTC
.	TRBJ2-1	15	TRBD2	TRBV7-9	CASSQRAGALDEQFF	TGTGCCAGCAGCCAGCGAGCGGGGGCCTTGGATGAGCAGTTCTTC
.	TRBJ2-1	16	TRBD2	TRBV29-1	CSVEWTSGSSYNEQFF	TGCAGCGTTGAGTGGACTAGCGGGAGCTCCTACAATGAGCAGTTCTTC
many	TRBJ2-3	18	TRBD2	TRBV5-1	CASSAGRGLAERTDTQYF	TGCGCCAGCAGCGCGGGTAGGGGACTAGCGGAGCGCACAGATACGCAGTATTTT
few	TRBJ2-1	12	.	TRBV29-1	CSVEAGKDEQFF	TGCAGCGTTGAGGCAGGGAAGGATGAGCAGTTCTTC
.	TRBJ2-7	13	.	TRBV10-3	CAIRGPGVDEQYF	TGTGCCATCAGGGGGCCAGGGGTAGACGAGCAGTACTTC
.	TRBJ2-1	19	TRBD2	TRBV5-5	CASILSGRGERSSYNEQFF	TGTGCCAGCATCCTTTCGGGGAGGGGCGAAAGAAGCTCCTACAATGAGCAGTTCTTC
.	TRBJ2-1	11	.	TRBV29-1	CSSGERNEQFF	TGCAGCTCCGGGGAGAGGAATGAGCAGTTCTTC
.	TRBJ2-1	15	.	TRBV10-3	CAISEGSGRHNEQFF	TGTGCCATCAGTGAAGGTAGCGGCCGACACAATGAGCAGTTCTTC
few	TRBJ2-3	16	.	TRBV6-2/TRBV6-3	CASSSEARSLTDTQYF	TGTGCCAGCAGTTCCGAAGCACGGTCTCTCACAGATACGCAGTATTTT
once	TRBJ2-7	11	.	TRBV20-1	CSVPGAYEQYF	TGCAGTGTCCCGGGGGCTTACGAGCAGTACTTC
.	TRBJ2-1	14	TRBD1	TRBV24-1	CATRPSTGINEQFF	TGTGCCACCAGACCGTCGACAGGGATCAATGAGCAGTTCTTC
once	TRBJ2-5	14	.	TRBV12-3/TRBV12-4	CASSLRPIQETQYF	TGTGCCAGCAGTTTAAGGCCGATCCAAGAGACCCAGTACTTC
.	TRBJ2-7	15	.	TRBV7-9	CASSSLVGGPVEQYF	TGTGCCAGCAGCTCGCTAGTGGGAGGCCCTGTCGAGCAGTACTTC
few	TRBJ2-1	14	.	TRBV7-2	CASSLENFYNEQFF	TGTGCCAGCAGCTTGGAGAACTTCTACAATGAGCAGTTCTTC
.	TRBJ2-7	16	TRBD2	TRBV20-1	CSAPRVEASGRDEQYF	TGCAGTGCTCCCCGCGTGGAGGCTAGCGGGAGAGACGAGCAGTACTTC
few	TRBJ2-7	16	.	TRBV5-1	CASSLATRPLYYEQYF	TGCGCCAGCAGCTTGGCCACTCGACCACTATACTACGAGCAGTACTTC
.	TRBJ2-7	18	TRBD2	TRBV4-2	CASSQKIGISGASYEQYF	TGTGCCAGCAGCCAAAAGATAGGGATTAGCGGGGCCTCCTACGAGCAGTACTTC
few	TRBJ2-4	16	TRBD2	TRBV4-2	CASSPQIAGSQNIQYF	TGTGCCAGCAGCCCCCAGATAGCGGGTTCTCAAAACATTCAGTACTTC
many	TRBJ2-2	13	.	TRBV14	CASSQELTGELFF	TGTGCCAGCAGCCAAGAGCTAACCGGGGAGCTGTTTTTT
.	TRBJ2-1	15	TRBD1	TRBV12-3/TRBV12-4	CASSLRGQVYNEQFF	TGTGCCAGCAGTTTGAGGGGGCAGGTTTACAATGAGCAGTTCTTC
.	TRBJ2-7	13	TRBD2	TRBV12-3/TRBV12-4	CASSPEIAGEQYF	TGTGCCAGCAGTCCAGAGATAGCGGGGGAGCAGTACTTC
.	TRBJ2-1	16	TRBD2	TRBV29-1	CSVATTTSGFRNEQFF	TGCAGCGTCGCAACTACTACTAGCGGATTTAGGAATGAGCAGTTCTTC
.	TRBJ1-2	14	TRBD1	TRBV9	CASSVAQGAGGYTF	TGTGCCAGCAGCGTAGCCCAGGGGGCGGGTGGCTACACCTTC
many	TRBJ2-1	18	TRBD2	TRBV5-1	CASSLQMTRLAGGNEQFF	TGCGCCAGCAGCTTACAGATGACCCGACTAGCGGGGGGGAATGAGCAGTTCTTC
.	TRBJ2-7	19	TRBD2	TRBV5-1	CASSLLQGGRLAGSYEQYF	TGCGCCAGCAGCTTATTACAGGGGGGCAGACTAGCGGGCTCCTACGAGCAGTACTTC
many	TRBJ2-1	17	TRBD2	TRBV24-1	CATSDTAGTSGLNEQFF	TGTGCCACCAGTGATACGGCCGGGACTAGCGGACTCAATGAGCAGTTCTTC